This T cell receptor (beta chain) came from a study of PD-1 blockade in classical Hodgkin lymphoma. Whole-study findings and limits: Patients excluded were those beginning nivolumab under 1 year after ASCT. Before treatment, TCR diversity in newly diagnosed patients was reportedly lower than in healthy donors.

A word on this clone: Its antigen is not known.

Every patient had relapsed following autologous stem cell transplantation, and cohorts differed in brentuximab vedotin exposure. The protocol was immunoSEQ multiplex PCR, while the TCRdb copy is restricted to in-frame clones and leaves out a portion. Counted here are about 50,000 clones, approximately 90% occurring once; the ten biggest clones make up about 5.8%. This receptor was obtained from a human donor with classical Hodgkin lymphoma. This specimen was peripheral blood mononuclear cells (PBMCs), taken before the second cycle of nivolumab.

CDR3 amino acids: CASSPSSGQGAQTQYF. In DNA, the CDR3 is TGTGCCAGCAGCCCCTCGTCGGGACAGGGGGCGCAGACCCAGTACTTC. The chain is built from TRBV7-6 and TRBJ2-5, with 12 bases identical to TRBD1. With 5 bases clipped from V and 6 bases from J, the junction kept 10 bases outside the gene matches. Germline V gene data show CDR1 as SGHVS and CDR2 as FNYEAQ. This CDR3 spans 16 amino acids.